The rows below give T cell receptor beta chains drawn from one sample of a study of blood T cell repertoires in COVID-19. The table came from immunoSEQ multiplex PCR; TCRdb's copy has only in-frame clones and leaves some out. Of around 220,000 clones listed, roughly nine tenths are singletons. The sequenced sample was peripheral blood. The receptors originated from a woman aged 50 to 60 with acute or convalescent COVID-19. Both conserved end residues are part of each CDR3. Fields, in order: clone size, V gene, D gene, J gene, CDR3 protein, CDR3 DNA. A D gene is named only where the DNA matches it firmly. Clone size is stated in some rows and not others, as once, few, many or a class when expanded.

once	TRBV19	TRBD2	TRBJ2-2	CASRDYPLGGELFF	TGTGCCAGTCGGGACTACCCCTTGGGTGGGGAGCTGTTTTTT
.	TRBV9	TRBD1	TRBJ1-4	CASSRDSEREKLFF	TGTGCCAGCAGCAGGGACAGCGAGAGGGAAAAACTGTTTTTT
few	TRBV2	.	TRBJ1-4	CASSGEVGEKLFF	TGTGCCAGCAGTGGTGAGGTTGGCGAAAAACTGTTTTTT
.	TRBV6-1	TRBD2	TRBJ2-3	CASSATSGPGADTQYF	TGTGCCAGCAGTGCAACTAGCGGTCCCGGGGCAGATACGCAGTATTTT
.	TRBV6-2/TRBV6-3	TRBD1	TRBJ2-2	CASSDRVEAGELFF	TGTGCCAGCAGTGACAGGGTTGAAGCCGGGGAGCTGTTTTTT
.	TRBV7-2	.	TRBJ2-7	CASSSPGGRYEQYF	TGTGCCAGCAGCTCCCCCGGGGGTCGCTACGAGCAGTACTTC
.	TRBV10-3	.	TRBJ1-3	CATTWSSGNTIYF	TGTGCCACCACGTGGAGCTCTGGAAACACCATATATTTT
.	TRBV6-5	.	TRBJ2-2	CASSSKGELFF	TGTGCCAGCAGTTCTAAAGGGGAGCTGTTTTTT
.	TRBV11-2	TRBD1	TRBJ2-5	CASGPRTGGGETQYF	TGTGCCAGCGGCCCCCGGACAGGGGGCGGAGAGACCCAGTACTTC
.	TRBV7-2	.	TRBJ2-5	CASSLMAGKETQYF	TGTGCCAGCAGCTTGATGGCGGGAAAAGAGACCCAGTACTTC
.	TRBV6-2/TRBV6-3	TRBD2	TRBJ2-5	CASSYVRAGEQETQYF	TGTGCCAGCAGTTACGTTCGAGCGGGGGAACAAGAGACCCAGTACTTC
.	TRBV5-1	TRBD1	TRBJ1-4	CASSALGTGEEKLFF	TGCGCCAGCAGCGCACTCGGGACAGGGGAGGAAAAACTGTTTTTT
.	TRBV9	.	TRBJ2-3	CASSPEADTQYF	TGTGCCAGCAGCCCTGAGGCAGATACGCAGTATTTT
.	TRBV7-2	.	TRBJ2-1	CASGISSYNEQFF	TGTGCCAGCGGTATTAGCTCCTACAATGAGCAGTTCTTC
few	TRBV6-2/TRBV6-3	.	TRBJ2-4	CASSPLPGLSDKNIQYF	TGTGCCAGCAGCCCTTTACCAGGGCTTTCAGACAAAAACATTCAGTACTTC
.	TRBV7-2	.	TRBJ2-2	CASSLYGQNTGELFF	TGTGCCAGCAGCTTATATGGGCAGAACACCGGGGAGCTGTTTTTT
.	TRBV10-3	.	TRBJ1-2	CAISEYQGSPGYTF	TGTGCCATCAGTGAATATCAGGGGTCGCCCGGCTACACCTTC
.	TRBV30	TRBD1	TRBJ1-1	CAWSVTTGYTEAFF	TGTGCCTGGAGTGTCACGACAGGGTACACTGAAGCTTTCTTT